The 15 T cell receptor beta chains reported below all come from one sample, sequenced in a study of cytomegalovirus exposure and HLA in healthy donors. Primers included in the PCR were 60 Vbeta and 13 Jbeta primers. Generated by immunoSEQ multiplex PCR, the TCRdb table keeps only in-frame clones and is missing some. The profile covers over 100,000 clones, with approximately 81% appearing a single time and around 7.2% taken by the ten largest. Sequencing input: PBMCs. Receptor source: a male donor in good health and CMV-seronegative.

The CDR3 is CASSWGLTSTEAFF. CDR3 nucleotides: TGTGCCAGCAGTTGGGGACTGACATCCACTGAAGCTTTCTTT. V is TRBV27 and J is TRBJ1-1; maybe TRBD1 (5 bases). The V end lost 4 bases, the J end lost 4 bases, and 13 bases lay between the germline ends. The CDR3 contains 14 residues. The germline CDR1 and CDR2 sequences are MNHEY and SMNVEV (reference sequence).

V and J are TRBV10-2 and TRBJ2-7, with a weak D call TRBD2 (5 bases). This CDR3 has 13 residues. The ends were cut back, 3 bases at V and 5 bases at J, with 11 bases in the middle. Germline lookup yields CDR1 WSHSY and CDR2 SAAADI. For the CDR3, the DNA is TGCGCCAGCAGTGATTTAGGGAGAGACGAGCAGTACTTC. It is translated as CASSDLGRDEQYF.

The chain couples TRBV10-3 to TRBJ1-2; 7 bases map to TRBD1. This CDR3 is 15 amino acids long. CDR1 and CDR2 from the germline V gene are ENHRY and SYGVKD. Trimming removed 3 bases from V and 1 base from J; junction bases left unmatched: 5. The CDR3 DNA reads as TGTGCCATCAGTGATCAAGGGGGCAATAACTATGGCTACACCTTC. Encoded protein: CAISDQGGNNYGYTF.

V usage is TRBV7-2 and J usage is TRBJ2-5; possibly TRBD1 for D (6 bases). The CDR3 spans 17 residues. Germline V lookup: CDR1 SGHTA, CDR2 FQGNSA. Trimming stripped 3 bases from V and 2 bases from J, with 19 bases between. The CDR3 here is CASSFTSVAGAQETQYF. The CDR3 DNA reads as TGTGCCAGCAGCTTCACCTCGGTGGCAGGGGCACAAGAGACCCAGTACTTC.

The chain is built from TRBV19 and TRBJ1-2, with D possibly matching TRBD1 (6 bases). This CDR3 is 16 amino acids long. Germline V gives CDR1 LNHDA, CDR2 SQIVND (reference sequence). Trimming took off 3 bases at V and 8 bases at J, with 22 bases between the two ends. The CDR3 spells CASSIGGRSPVTGYTF. CDR3 coding DNA: TGTGCCAGTAGTATCGGGGGGCGCTCACCGGTGACCGGCTACACCTTC.

The V call is TRBV19, the J call TRBJ1-3; D remains unclear. Germline V lookup: CDR1 LNHDA, CDR2 SQIVND (reference sequence). V was shortened by 1 base and J by 0 bases, with 10 bases between the two germline ends. The CDR3 is made up of 16 amino acids. The CDR3 loop reads CASSIAREFSGNTIYF. The CDR3 nucleotides are TGTGCCAGTAGTATAGCTCGGGAATTCTCTGGAAACACCATATATTTT.

The chain combines TRBV18 with TRBJ2-3; D is ambiguous. The V end lost 0 bases, the J end lost 2 bases, and 6 bases lay between the germline ends. This CDR3 is built from 14 residues. Germline CDR1 reads KGHSH; CDR2 reads LQKENI. CDR3 amino acids: CASSPPPYTDTQYF. CDR3 bases: TGTGCCAGCTCACCACCTCCCTACACAGATACGCAGTATTTT. Full variable domain (rest looked up from reference TRBV18 and TRBJ2-3): NAGVMQNPRHLVRRRGQEARLRCSPMKGHSHVYWYRQLPEEGLKFMVYLQKENIIDESGMPKERFSAEFPKEGPSILRIQQVVRGDSAAYFCASSPPPYTDTQYFGPGTRLTVL.

This chain links TRBV7-2 with TRBJ2-3; D uncertain. The CDR3 totals 13 residues. The V end was cut by 2 bases, the J end by 7 bases, with 10 bases between. Germline V CDR1 and CDR2: SGHTA, FQGNSA. The CDR3 loop is CASSLTSVNTQYF. The CDR3 DNA follows: TGTGCCAGCAGCTTAACGTCGGTTAATACGCAGTATTTT.

The gene calls are TRBV29-1 and TRBJ2-6; 11 bases align to TRBD2. Unmatched junction bases numbered 1, after V lost 7 bases and J lost 2 bases. The germline V gene encodes CDR1 SQVTM and CDR2 ANQGSEA. This CDR3 has 14 residues. The CDR3 region is CSATSGAGANVLTF. The DNA for the CDR3 is TGCAGCGCGACTAGCGGGGCTGGGGCCAACGTCCTGACTTTC.

This clone has more than one count but fewer than ten. The chain is built from TRBV30 and TRBJ1-6; TRBD1 is a possible D gene (6 bases). This CDR3 has 15 residues. From germline, CDR1 is GTSNPN and CDR2 SVGIG (reference sequence). V was shortened by 3 bases and J by 0 bases, with 9 bases between the two germline ends. The CDR3 is CAWSQGISYNSPLHF. CDR3 bases: TGTGCCTGGAGCCAGGGGATCTCCTATAATTCACCCCTCCACTTT.

V gene TRBV5-1 combines with J gene TRBJ2-5; 8 bases are shared with TRBD1. The junction had 5 bases not matched to a gene; V was cut back by 5 bases and J by 2 bases. In germline, CDR1 is SGHRS, CDR2 YFSETQ. The CDR3 runs 14 residues. The CDR3 DNA sequence: TGCGCCAGCAGTTTCCGGGACAGGCAAGAGACCCAGTACTTC. It is translated as CASSFRDRQETQYF.

The chain employs TRBV2 and TRBJ2-3; 14 nucleotides agree with TRBD2. The V segment lost 3 bases and the J segment 0 bases; nucleotides outside the gene matches: 5. The CDR3 has 18 amino acids. Germline V gives CDR1 SNHLY, CDR2 FYNNEI. CDR3 bases: TGTGCCAGCAGTGAGGGACTAGCGGGGGCTATAAGCACAGATACGCAGTATTTT. This translates into CASSEGLAGAISTDTQYF.

The CDR3 loop is CASSLGPYNEQFF. CDR3 nucleotide sequence: TGTGCCAGCAGCCTCGGTCCATACAATGAGCAGTTCTTC. This sequence joins TRBV6-4 and TRBJ2-1; D gene uncertain. Trimming left V 6 bases short and J 4 bases short, with 10 bases between. The CDR3 runs to 13 residues. Germline V gene data show CDR1 as MRHNA and CDR2 as SNTAGT.

V is TRBV7-6 and J is TRBJ2-1; weak D call: TRBD2 (5 bases). The CDR3 runs 16 residues. Germline CDR1 is SGHVS and CDR2 is FNYEAQ. V was pared by 7 bases and J by 3 bases, with 19 bases between. CDR3 sequence reads: CASNPGTRAYYNEQFF. The CDR3 coding sequence is TGTGCCAGCAACCCGGGAACCCGAGCCTACTACAATGAGCAGTTCTTC.

The chain recombines TRBV10-3 with TRBJ2-7, with D possibly being TRBD1 (6 bases). CDR1 is ENHRY and CDR2 is SYGVKD in the germline V gene. V was clipped by 3 bases and J by 2 bases, with 11 bases between them. CDR3 length: 14 residues. CDR3 sequence (DNA): TGTGCCATCAGTGAAACAGGGCAAACCTACGAGCAGTACTTC. As protein: CAISETGQTYEQYF.